The rows below give T cell receptor beta chains drawn from one sample of a study of Graves' ophthalmopathy and Graves' hyperthyroidism. TCRdb re-called the multiplex PCR reads with MiXCR, one entry per CDR3 protein. The sample records some 410,000 distinct CDR3 sequences, 21% being singletons. Sample: peripheral blood. These receptors were collected from a woman aged 18-29 years with stable Graves' hyperthyroidism. Each CDR3 is given with its conserved first and last residue.

TRBJ2-7 | TRBV5-1 | CASSWADRESEQYF
TRBJ2-2 | TRBV24-1 | CATSDSGQGATGELFF
TRBJ1-1 | TRBV6-1 | CASDQGGGTMNTEAFF
TRBJ1-1 | TRBV28 | CASRKQGALGTEAFF
TRBJ2-4 | TRBV20-1 | CSARAVGGGPNIKYF
TRBJ1-5 | TRBV7-2 | CASSSTGGYQPQHF
TRBJ1-1 | TRBV12-3/TRBV12-4 | CASSSGVVGTEAFF
TRBJ1-5 | TRBV28 | CASRRLTGGGSQPQHF
TRBJ2-5 | TRBV12-3/TRBV12-4 | CASSSRTGDFQETQYF
TRBJ1-5 | TRBV29-1 | CSVGGPDGRQPQHF
TRBJ2-2 | TRBV3-1 | CASSQAFRSAGELFF
TRBJ2-5 | TRBV6-5 | CASSYRGDQETQYF
TRBJ2-2 | TRBV6-2/TRBV6-3 | CASSRLVGQGTGELFF
TRBJ1-2 | TRBV12-3/TRBV12-4 | CASSRQTGFSIGYTF
TRBJ1-1 | TRBV24-1 | CATRVRGTELNTEAFF
TRBJ1-1 | TRBV3-1 | CASSQGPYTEAFF
TRBJ2-4 | TRBV11-1 | CASSIRDKNIQYF
TRBJ2-5 | TRBV7-3 | CASSLGSAETQYF
TRBJ2-7 | TRBV5-1 | CASSFEVRGIVNEQYF
TRBJ1-3 | TRBV7-6 | CASSFLSPWSGNTIYF
TRBJ1-6 | TRBV20-1 | CSARGSLNSPLHF
TRBJ1-1 | TRBV5-4 | CASSLDHTEAFF
TRBJ2-5 | TRBV28 | CASRQGTGRETQYF
TRBJ2-5 | TRBV5-1 | CASSGTGEETQYF
TRBJ1-1 | TRBV30 | CAWSLGTGSNTEAFF
TRBJ1-2 | TRBV28 | CASSNSYGYTF
TRBJ2-2 | TRBV24-1 | CATGGTGRNTGELFF
TRBJ2-5 | TRBV7-2 | CASGRVGQETQYF
TRBJ2-7 | TRBV4-3 | CASSQGAGVLEQYF
TRBJ2-5 | TRBV20-1 | CSARGGESQETQYF
TRBJ1-2 | TRBV30 | CAWSSARAHGYTF
TRBJ2-4 | TRBV11-2 | CASSFGARGNIQYF
TRBJ1-1 | TRBV5-1 | CASSLDLGLGTEAFF
TRBJ1-2 | TRBV15 | CATSRRGQDLGYTF
TRBJ2-7 | TRBV5-1 | CASSSKPFDEQYF
TRBJ1-1 | TRBV4-1 | CASSQDQLTGEAFF
TRBJ1-2 | TRBV6-2/TRBV6-3 | CASSYGQRVSEAVGYGYTF